This T cell receptor (beta chain) originates from a study of blood T cells in healthy people across ages. It was with a sample-barcoded 5' primer and a J-beta primer mix that a second PCR of about 6 to 11 cycles was run. TCRdb re-analysed the 5' RACE reads in MiXCR, keeping a single row per CDR3 protein. The table lists roughly 2 million distinct CDR3 sequences, roughly 50% of them singletons. Only a few counts were recorded for this clonotype. CDR1 is SEHNR, CDR2 FQNEAQ, per germline (reference sequence). Trimming at V came to 6 bases and at J to 0 bases, leaving 8 bases not matched to a gene. This CDR3 spans 15 amino acids. Each donor had 9 to 10 milliliters of peripheral blood drawn.

The sample consisted of blood. This rearrangement joins TRBV7-9 to TRBJ2-7, with 7 bases matching TRBD2. The clonotype comes from a woman aged 40 to 50 in good health. The chain's CDR3 is CASRDSGVGSYEQYF. DNA for the CDR3: TGTGCCAGCAGAGACAGCGGGGTCGGCTCCTACGAGCAGTACTTC.